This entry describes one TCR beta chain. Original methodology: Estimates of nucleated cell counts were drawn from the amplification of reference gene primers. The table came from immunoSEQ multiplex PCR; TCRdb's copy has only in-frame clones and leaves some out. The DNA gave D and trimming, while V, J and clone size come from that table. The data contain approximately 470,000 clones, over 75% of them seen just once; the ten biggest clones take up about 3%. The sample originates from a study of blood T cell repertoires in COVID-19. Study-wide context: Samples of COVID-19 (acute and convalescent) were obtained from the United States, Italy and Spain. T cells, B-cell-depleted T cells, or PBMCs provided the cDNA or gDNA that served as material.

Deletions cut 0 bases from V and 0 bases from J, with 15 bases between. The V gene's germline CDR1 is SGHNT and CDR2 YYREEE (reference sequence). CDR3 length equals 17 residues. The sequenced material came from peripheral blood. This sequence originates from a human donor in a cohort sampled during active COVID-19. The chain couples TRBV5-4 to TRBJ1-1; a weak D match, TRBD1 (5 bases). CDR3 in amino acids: CASSLAGLTLVNTEAFF. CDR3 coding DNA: TGTGCCAGCAGCTTGGCGGGACTTACCCTTGTGAACACTGAAGCTTTCTTT.